The T cell receptor beta chain under discussion was sequenced for a study of blood T cell repertoires in COVID-19. Study context: Samples of COVID-19 (acute and convalescent) were obtained from the United States, Italy and Spain. Sample material is recorded as cDNA or gDNA derived from T cells, B-cell-depleted T cells, or PBMCs.

Looked up from germline, CDR1 is SGHRS and CDR2 is YFSETQ. The CDR3 length is 14 residues. J lost 6 bases, V lost 0 bases, and 4 bases had no gene match. Per the original data handling: For nucleated cells, counts were estimated from reference gene primer amplification. Measured with immunoSEQ multiplex PCR; TCRdb has only the in-frame clones, and not every one. The DNA was the basis for D and trimming; V, J and clone size are from that table. The data contain 150,000 or so clones, around 84% of them seen just once; the ten biggest clones take up approximately 18%. J is TRBJ1-2 and V is TRBV5-1, with 8 bases lining up with TRBD1. The sequenced sample consisted of peripheral blood. The TCR sequence derives from a woman of 80 years or more with acute or convalescent COVID-19. The CDR3 is CASSLEDRVDGYTF. The CDR3 coding sequence is TGCGCCAGCAGCTTGGAGGACAGGGTGGATGGCTACACCTTC.